Listed below are T cell receptor beta chains from one sample, sequenced in a study of blood T cell repertoires in COVID-19. Libraries were prepared by immunoSEQ multiplex PCR; TCRdb keeps only in-frame clonotypes and omits some of them. Here the sample spans some 170,000 clones, almost 80% being singletons. The sequenced sample was PBMCs or T cells enriched from blood (not recorded which). Every receptor here comes from a woman between 50 and 59 years old who had recovered from COVID-19. Both conserved end residues are part of each CDR3. Each record gives: V gene, CDR3 protein.

>TRBV5-1
CASSFKAENYGYTF
>TRBV10-3
CATTGSDSPLHF
>TRBV5-1
CASSLTGSGANVLTF
>TRBV6-1
CASSERTGSSRGYTF
>TRBV19
CASTYGTVTEAFF
>TRBV5-1
CASSTDSKETQYF
>TRBV5-1
CASRSGVRANVLTF
>TRBV15
CATSRDWGVGNEQFF
>TRBV5-1
CASSWTSINEQFF
>TRBV7-3
CASSLSAGGANVLTF
>TRBV21-1
CASSNSASGSYHEQYF
>TRBV28
CASSLPGGNTEAFF
>TRBV5-1
CASSLGGSGNEQFF
>TRBV6-1
CASSDTGQGPYEQYF
>TRBV28
CASRQGSRNTIYF
>TRBV7-8
CASSFLADSSYEQYF
>TRBV28
CASSSRSPGQGGLSSGNTIYF
>TRBV28
CASSTPGGGNEQFF
>TRBV18
CASSPRTGDGYGYTF
>TRBV29-1
CSVASYRALETQYF
>TRBV5-5
CASSFGGSPDYEQYF
>TRBV7-2
CASSSAGGTGNTIYF
>TRBV15
CATSRPTSESSYEQYF
>TRBV3-1/TRBV3-2
CASRGQGTDQPQHF
>TRBV3-1/TRBV3-2
CASSHTGAGNTIYF
>TRBV28
CASSSPTRTGSNLTYGYTF
>TRBV24-1
CATARTGVYNEQFF
>TRBV6-4
CASSRGTGSYNEQFF
>TRBV29-1
CSVVGRLMNTEAFF
>TRBV4-2
CASSQEGDRAYEQYF
>TRBV30
CAWSTGTLNSPLHF
>TRBV5-4
CASSPPRAQGLVGNTEAFF
>TRBV24-1
CATGSPYNEQFF
>TRBV5-1
CASSVGQAITYEQYF
>TRBV11-2
CASSLDSDRVRYETQYF
>TRBV30
CAWSVGGTGELFF
>TRBV6-6
CASRSENTEAFF
>TRBV18
CASSLLPGQGEETQYF
>TRBV7-9
CASSLGLWDGYTF
>TRBV28
CASSFSPSNQPQHF
>TRBV30
CAWSPGTDSTQYF
>TRBV2
CASSPQWARGEQYF
>TRBV28
CASRWEQGVSYEQYF
>TRBV24-1
CATSDRRGQETQYF
>TRBV5-4
CASSLTVSSGANVLTF
>TRBV19
CASRPQAASGDNEQFF
>TRBV30
CAWSPWTHSEAFF
>TRBV4-1
CASSQDSPAGTRNEQFF
>TRBV11-2
CASSLNRGTDTQYF
>TRBV7-3
CASSLSGNTEAFF
>TRBV10-2
CASSEFISYNEQFF
>TRBV14
CASSQRGEWGGAFF
>TRBV2
CASSDSRENGYTF
>TRBV28
CASRFRGLGNQPQHF